This T cell receptor (beta chain) emerged from a study of blood T cells in healthy people across ages. Broader study findings: The unsorted PBMCs prevented any conclusive comparison of naive versus antigen-experienced cells. Naive CD4+ cells and diversity were both higher in long-lived donors than in aged donors. A strong correlation was found between TCR beta diversity and the percentage of naive T cells.

This CDR3 contains 14 residues. V lost 4 bases and J 0 bases, leaving 10 bases between the germline ends. Looked up from germline, CDR1 is DFQATT and CDR2 is SNEGSKA (reference sequence). The use of a sample-barcoded 5' primer and a J-beta primer mix characterized a second PCR of roughly 6 to 11 cycles. TCRdb itself ran the 5' RACE reads through MiXCR, one entry per CDR3 protein. This sample has 850,000 to 1,000,000 distinct CDR3 sequences, with about 51% found just once. In regard to this clonotype: The antigen is not known.

This TCR derives from a woman aged 60-70 years in good health. The rearrangement joins TRBV20-1 to TRBJ2-1; possibly TRBD2 for D (5 bases). The sample taken for sequencing was blood. CDR3: CSAMRASSYNEQFF. In nucleotides, the CDR3 is TGCAGTGCTATGCGGGCAAGCTCCTACAATGAGCAGTTCTTC.